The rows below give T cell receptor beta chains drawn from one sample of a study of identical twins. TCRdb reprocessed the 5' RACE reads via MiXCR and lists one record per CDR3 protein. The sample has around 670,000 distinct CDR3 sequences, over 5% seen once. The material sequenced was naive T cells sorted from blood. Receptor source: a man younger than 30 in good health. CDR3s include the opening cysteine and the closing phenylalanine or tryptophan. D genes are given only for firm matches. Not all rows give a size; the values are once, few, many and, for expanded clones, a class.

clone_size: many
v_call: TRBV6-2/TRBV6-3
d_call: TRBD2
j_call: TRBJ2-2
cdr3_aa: CASSRLAGVSGELFF
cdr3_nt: TGTGCCAGCTCTAGACTAGCGGGAGTGTCCGGGGAGCTGTTTTTT

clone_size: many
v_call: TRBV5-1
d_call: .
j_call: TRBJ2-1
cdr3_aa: CASSTNRGRQFF
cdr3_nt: TGCGCCAGCAGCACGAACCGGGGCCGGCAGTTCTTC

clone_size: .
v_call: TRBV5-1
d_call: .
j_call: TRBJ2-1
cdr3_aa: CASSLKAGYEQFF
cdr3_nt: TGCGCCAGCAGCTTGAAGGCGGGATATGAGCAGTTCTTC

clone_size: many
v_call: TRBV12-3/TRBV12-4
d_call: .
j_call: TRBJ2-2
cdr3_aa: CASSRGGTTGELFF
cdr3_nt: TGTGCCAGCAGCCGGGGAGGAACCACCGGGGAGCTGTTTTTT

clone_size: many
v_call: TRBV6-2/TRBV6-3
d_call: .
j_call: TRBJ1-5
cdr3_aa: CASSYGSQPQHF
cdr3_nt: TGTGCCAGCAGTTATGGGAGTCAGCCCCAGCATTTT

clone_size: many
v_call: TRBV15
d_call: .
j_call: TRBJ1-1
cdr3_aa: CATSATTGMNTEAFF
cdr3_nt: TGTGCCACCAGCGCCACTACAGGAATGAACACTGAAGCTTTCTTT

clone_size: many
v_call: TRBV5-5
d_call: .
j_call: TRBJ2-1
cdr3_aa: CASSYSGESYNEQFF
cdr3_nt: TGTGCCAGCAGCTACTCGGGTGAATCCTACAATGAGCAGTTCTTC

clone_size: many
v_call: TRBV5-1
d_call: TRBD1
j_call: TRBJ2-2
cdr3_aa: CASSAQGPANTGELFF
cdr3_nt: TGCGCCAGCAGCGCACAGGGGCCAGCGAACACCGGGGAGCTGTTTTTT

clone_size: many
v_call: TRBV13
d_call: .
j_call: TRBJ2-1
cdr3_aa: CASSLRVGDGSWHEQFF
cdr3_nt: TGTGCCAGCAGCTTAAGAGTTGGCGACGGGTCATGGCATGAGCAGTTCTTC

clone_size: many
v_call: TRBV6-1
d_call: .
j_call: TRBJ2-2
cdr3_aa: CASNAGGANTGELFF
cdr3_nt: TGTGCCAGCAATGCAGGCGGGGCGAACACCGGGGAGCTGTTTTTT

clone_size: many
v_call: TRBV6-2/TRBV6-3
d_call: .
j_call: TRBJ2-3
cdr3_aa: CASREASTMIPDTQYF
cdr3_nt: TGTGCCAGCCGAGAAGCAAGTACCATGATCCCAGATACGCAGTATTTT

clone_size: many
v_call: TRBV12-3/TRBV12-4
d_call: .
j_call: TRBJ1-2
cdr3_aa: CASSLARTWGYTF
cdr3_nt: TGTGCCAGCAGTTTAGCCCGAACGTGGGGCTACACCTTC

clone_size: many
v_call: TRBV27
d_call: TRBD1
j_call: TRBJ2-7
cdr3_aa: CASSLAGQGGYEQYF
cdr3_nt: TGTGCCAGCAGTTTAGCGGGACAGGGCGGCTACGAGCAGTACTTC

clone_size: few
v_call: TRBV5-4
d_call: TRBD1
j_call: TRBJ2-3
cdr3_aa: CASSKRDRTDTQYF
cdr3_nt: TGTGCCAGCAGCAAACGGGACAGAACAGATACGCAGTATTTT

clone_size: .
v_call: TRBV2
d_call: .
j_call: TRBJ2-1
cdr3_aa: CARGTLDYNEQFF
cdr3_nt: TGTGCCAGGGGGACGCTCGATTACAATGAGCAGTTCTTC

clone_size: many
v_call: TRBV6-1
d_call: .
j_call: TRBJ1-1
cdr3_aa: CASSDPQGQNTEAFF
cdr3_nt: TGTGCCAGCAGTGACCCACAGGGCCAGAACACTGAAGCTTTCTTT

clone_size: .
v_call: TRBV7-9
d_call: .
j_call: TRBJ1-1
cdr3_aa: CASSLQITNTEAFF
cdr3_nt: TGTGCCAGCAGCTTACAGATAACGAACACTGAAGCTTTCTTT

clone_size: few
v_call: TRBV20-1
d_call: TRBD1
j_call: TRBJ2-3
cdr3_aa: CSARDRTGGTDTQYF
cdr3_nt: TGCAGTGCTAGAGATAGGACAGGGGGAACAGATACGCAGTATTTT

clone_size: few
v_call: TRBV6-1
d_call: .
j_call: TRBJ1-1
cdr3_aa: CASSPTGRRNTEAFF
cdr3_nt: TGTGCCAGCAGCCCAACGGGACGGCGGAACACTGAAGCTTTCTTT

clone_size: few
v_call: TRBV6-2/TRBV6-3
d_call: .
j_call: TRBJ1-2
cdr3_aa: CASSYQGTGYTF
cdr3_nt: TGTGCCAGCAGTTACCAGGGAACTGGCTACACCTTC

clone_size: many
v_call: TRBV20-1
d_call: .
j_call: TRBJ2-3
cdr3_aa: CSASTGSTDTQYF
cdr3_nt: TGCAGTGCTAGTACCGGGAGCACAGATACGCAGTATTTT

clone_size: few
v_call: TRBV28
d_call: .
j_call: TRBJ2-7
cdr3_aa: CASSPRARVLKEQYF
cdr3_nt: TGTGCCAGCAGTCCAAGAGCCCGGGTCCTCAAAGAGCAGTACTTC

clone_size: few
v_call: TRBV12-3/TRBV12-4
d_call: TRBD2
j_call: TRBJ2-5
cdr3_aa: CASRSLGLAGEETQYF
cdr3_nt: TGTGCCAGCAGAAGCCTCGGACTAGCGGGAGAAGAGACCCAGTACTTC

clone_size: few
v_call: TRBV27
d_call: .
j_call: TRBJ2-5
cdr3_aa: CASSLDPVGAQETQYF
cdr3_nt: TGTGCCAGCAGTTTGGATCCCGTAGGGGCTCAAGAGACCCAGTACTTC

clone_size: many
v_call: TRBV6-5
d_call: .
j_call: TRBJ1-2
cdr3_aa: CASSWTESNYGYTF
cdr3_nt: TGTGCCAGCAGTTGGACTGAATCAAACTATGGCTACACCTTC

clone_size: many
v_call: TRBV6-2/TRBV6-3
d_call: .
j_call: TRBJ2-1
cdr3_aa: CASSSPTGQQNEQFF
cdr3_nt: TGTGCCAGCAGCTCTCCCACGGGCCAACAAAATGAGCAGTTCTTC

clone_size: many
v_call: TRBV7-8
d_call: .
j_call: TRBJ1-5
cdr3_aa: CASSLFGQIPQPQHF
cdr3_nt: TGTGCCAGCAGCTTATTCGGACAGATACCTCAGCCCCAGCATTTT

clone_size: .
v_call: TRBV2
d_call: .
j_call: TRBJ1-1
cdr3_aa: CARTSGNTEAFF
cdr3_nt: TGTGCCAGGACATCAGGGAACACTGAAGCTTTCTTT

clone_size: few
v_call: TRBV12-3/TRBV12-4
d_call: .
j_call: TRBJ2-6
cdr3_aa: CASSFSGTGANVLTF
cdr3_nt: TGTGCCAGCAGTTTCTCAGGGACTGGGGCCAACGTCCTGACTTTC

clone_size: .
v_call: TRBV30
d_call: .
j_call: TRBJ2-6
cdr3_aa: CAWGANVLTF
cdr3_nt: TGTGCCTGGGGTGCCAACGTCCTGACTTTC

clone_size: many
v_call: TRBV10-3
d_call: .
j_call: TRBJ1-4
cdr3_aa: CAISDGVSNEKLFF
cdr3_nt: TGTGCCATCAGTGATGGGGTCTCTAATGAAAAACTGTTTTTT